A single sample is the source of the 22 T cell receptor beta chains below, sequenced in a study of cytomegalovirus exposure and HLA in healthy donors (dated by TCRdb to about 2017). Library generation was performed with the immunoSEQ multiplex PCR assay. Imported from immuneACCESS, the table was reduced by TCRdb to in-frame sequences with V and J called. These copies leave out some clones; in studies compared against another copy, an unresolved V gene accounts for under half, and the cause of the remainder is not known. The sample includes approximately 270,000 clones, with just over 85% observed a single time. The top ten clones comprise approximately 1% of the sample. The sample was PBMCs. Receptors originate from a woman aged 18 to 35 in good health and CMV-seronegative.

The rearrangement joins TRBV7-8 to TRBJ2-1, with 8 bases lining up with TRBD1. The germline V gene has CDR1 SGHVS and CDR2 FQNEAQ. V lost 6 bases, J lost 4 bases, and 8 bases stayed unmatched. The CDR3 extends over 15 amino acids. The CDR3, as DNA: TGTGCCAGCAGTGTCGGGACAGGCCTGTACAATGAGCAGTTCTTC. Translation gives CASSVGTGLYNEQFF.

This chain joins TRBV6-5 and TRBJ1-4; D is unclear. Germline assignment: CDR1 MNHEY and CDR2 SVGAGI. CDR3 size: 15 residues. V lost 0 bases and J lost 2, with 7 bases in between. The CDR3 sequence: CASSYSSWTNEKLFF. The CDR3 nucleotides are TGTGCCAGCAGTTACTCGAGTTGGACTAATGAAAAACTGTTTTTT.

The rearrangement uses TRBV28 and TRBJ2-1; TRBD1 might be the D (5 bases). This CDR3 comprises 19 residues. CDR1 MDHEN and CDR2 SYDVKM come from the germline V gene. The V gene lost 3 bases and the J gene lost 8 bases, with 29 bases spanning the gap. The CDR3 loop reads CASSFQRIWRNGALDEQFF. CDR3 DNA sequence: TGTGCCAGCAGTTTCCAGAGAATTTGGCGTAATGGGGCCTTAGATGAGCAGTTCTTC.

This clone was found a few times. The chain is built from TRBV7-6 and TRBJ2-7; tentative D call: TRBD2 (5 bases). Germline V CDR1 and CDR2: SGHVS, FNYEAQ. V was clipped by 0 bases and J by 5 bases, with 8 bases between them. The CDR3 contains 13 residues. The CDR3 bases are TGTGCCAGCAGCTTAGCGGGAGCAGACGAGCAGTACTTC. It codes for CASSLAGADEQYF.

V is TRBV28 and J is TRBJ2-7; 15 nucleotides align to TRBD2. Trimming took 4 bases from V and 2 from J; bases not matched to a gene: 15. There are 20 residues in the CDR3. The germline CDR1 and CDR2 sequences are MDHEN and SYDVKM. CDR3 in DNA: TGTGCCAGCAGTTCTGTATTTGGACTAGCGGGAGGGCCTCCAACCTACGAGCAGTACTTC. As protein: CASSSVFGLAGGPPTYEQYF.

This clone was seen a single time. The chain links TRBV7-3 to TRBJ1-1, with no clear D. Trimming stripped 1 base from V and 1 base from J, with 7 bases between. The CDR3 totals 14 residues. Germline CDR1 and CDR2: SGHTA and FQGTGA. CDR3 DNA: TGTGCCAGCAGCTTAAGCGGGGAGAACACTGAAGCTTTCTTT. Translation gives CASSLSGENTEAFF.

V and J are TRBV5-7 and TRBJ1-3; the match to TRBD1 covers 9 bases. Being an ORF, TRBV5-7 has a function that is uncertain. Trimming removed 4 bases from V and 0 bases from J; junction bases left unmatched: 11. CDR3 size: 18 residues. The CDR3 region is CASSPNPDRGNSGNTIYF. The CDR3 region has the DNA TGTGCCAGCAGCCCCAACCCGGACAGGGGCAACTCTGGAAACACCATATATTTT.

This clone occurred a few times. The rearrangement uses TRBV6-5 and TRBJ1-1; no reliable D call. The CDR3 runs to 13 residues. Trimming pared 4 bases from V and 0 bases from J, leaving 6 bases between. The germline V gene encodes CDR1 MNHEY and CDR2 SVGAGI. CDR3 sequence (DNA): TGTGCCAGCAGTTTCCGGGTGAACACTGAAGCTTTCTTT. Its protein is CASSFRVNTEAFF.

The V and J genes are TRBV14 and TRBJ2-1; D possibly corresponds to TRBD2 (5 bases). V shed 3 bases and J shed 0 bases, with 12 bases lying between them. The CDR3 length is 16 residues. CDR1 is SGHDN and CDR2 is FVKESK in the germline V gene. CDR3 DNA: TGTGCCAGCAGCCACCTTAGCGTAAGCTCCTACAATGAGCAGTTCTTC. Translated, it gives CASSHLSVSSYNEQFF.

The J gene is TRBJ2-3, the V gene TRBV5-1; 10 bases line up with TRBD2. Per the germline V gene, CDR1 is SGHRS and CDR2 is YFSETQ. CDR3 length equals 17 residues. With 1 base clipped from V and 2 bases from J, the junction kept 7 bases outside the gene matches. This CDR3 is CASSLFTSGKDTDTQYF. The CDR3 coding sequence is TGCGCCAGCAGCTTGTTTACTAGCGGGAAGGACACAGATACGCAGTATTTT.

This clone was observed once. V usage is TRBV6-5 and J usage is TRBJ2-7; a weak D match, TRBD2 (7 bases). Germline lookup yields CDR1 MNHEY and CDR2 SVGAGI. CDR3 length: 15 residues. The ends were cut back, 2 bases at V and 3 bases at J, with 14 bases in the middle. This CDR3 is CASSYGGAHRYEQYF. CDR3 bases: TGTGCCAGCAGTTACGGGGGGGCCCACCGCTACGAGCAGTACTTC.

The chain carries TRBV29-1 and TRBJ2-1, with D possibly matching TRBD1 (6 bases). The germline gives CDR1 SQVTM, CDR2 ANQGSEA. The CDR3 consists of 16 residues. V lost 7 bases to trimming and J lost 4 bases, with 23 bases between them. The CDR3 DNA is TGCAGCGGAGAGGGTTCCGGGACACCGAATTACAATGAGCAGTTCTTC. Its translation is CSGEGSGTPNYNEQFF.

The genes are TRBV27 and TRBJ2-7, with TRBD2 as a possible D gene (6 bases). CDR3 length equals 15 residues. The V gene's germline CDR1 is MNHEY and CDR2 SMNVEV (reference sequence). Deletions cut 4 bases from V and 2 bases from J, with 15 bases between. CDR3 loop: CASSYSGAATYEQYF. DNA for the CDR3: TGTGCCAGCAGTTATTCGGGAGCCGCAACCTACGAGCAGTACTTC.

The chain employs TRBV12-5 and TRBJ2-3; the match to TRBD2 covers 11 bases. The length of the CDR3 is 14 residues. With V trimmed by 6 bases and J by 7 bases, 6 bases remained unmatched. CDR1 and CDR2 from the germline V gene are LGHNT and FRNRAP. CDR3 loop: CASGSSGRVYTQYF. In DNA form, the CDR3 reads TGTGCTAGTGGGAGTAGCGGGAGGGTATATACGCAGTATTTT.

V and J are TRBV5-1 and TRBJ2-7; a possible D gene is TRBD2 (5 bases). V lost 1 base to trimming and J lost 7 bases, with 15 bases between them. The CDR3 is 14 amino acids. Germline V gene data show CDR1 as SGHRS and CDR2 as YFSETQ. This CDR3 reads CASSLIPGSREQYF. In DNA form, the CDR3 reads TGCGCCAGCAGCTTGATCCCGGGGTCTAGGGAGCAGTACTTC.

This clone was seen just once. The CDR3 is CASSSTYRGKNTEAFF. The DNA of the CDR3 is TGTGCCAGCAGTTCAACTTACAGGGGAAAGAACACTGAAGCTTTCTTT. The J gene is TRBJ1-1, the V gene TRBV6-5; 7 nucleotides align to TRBD1. This CDR3 has 16 amino acids. Germline loops: CDR1 MNHEY, CDR2 SVGAGI. Losses at the gene ends were 4 bases for V and 1 base for J; bases not matched to a gene: 9.

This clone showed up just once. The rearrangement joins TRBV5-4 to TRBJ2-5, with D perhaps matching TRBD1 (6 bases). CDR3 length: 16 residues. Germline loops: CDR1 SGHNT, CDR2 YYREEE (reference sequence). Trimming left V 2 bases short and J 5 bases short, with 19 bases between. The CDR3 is CASSFRDTPIGETQYF. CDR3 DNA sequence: TGTGCCAGCAGCTTCCGGGACACTCCGATCGGGGAGACCCAGTACTTC.

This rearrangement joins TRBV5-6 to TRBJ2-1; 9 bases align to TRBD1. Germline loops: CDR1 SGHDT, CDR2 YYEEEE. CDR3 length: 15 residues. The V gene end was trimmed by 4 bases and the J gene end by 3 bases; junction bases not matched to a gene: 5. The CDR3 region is CASSRTGENYNEQFF. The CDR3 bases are TGTGCCAGCAGCCGGACAGGGGAGAACTACAATGAGCAGTTCTTC.

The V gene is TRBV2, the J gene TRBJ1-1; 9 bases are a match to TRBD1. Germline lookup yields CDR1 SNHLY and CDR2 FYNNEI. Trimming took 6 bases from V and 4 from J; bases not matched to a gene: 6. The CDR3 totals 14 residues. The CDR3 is CASSILQGATEAFF. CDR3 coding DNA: TGTGCCAGCAGCATCCTACAGGGGGCCACTGAAGCTTTCTTT.

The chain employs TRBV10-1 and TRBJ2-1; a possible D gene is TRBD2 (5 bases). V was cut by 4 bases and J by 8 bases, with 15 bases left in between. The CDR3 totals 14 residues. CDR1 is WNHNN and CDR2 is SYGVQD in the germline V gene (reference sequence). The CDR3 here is CASSGGPLGDEQFF. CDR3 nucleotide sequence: TGCGCCAGCAGTGGCGGGCCTCTGGGCGATGAGCAGTTCTTC.

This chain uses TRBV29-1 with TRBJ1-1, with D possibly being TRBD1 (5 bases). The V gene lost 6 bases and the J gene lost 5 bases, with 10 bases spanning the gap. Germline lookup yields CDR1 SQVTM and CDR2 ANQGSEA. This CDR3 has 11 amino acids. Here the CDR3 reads CSVNRKTEAFF. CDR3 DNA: TGCAGCGTGAACAGGAAAACTGAAGCTTTCTTT.

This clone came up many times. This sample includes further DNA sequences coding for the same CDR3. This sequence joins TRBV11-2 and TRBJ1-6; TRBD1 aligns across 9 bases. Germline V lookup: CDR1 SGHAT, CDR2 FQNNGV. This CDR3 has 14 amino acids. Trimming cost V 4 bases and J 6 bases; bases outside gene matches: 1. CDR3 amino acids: CASSYRGRNSPLHF. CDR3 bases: TGTGCCAGCAGCTACAGGGGGCGTAATTCACCCCTCCACTTT. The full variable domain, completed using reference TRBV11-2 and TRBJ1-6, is EAGVAQSPRYKIIEKRQSVAFWCNPISGHATLYWYQQILGQGPKLLIQFQNNGVVDDSQLPKDRFSAERLKGVDSTLKIQPAKLEDSAVYLCASSYRGRNSPLHFGNGTRLTVT.